The 5 T cell receptor beta chains below were found in one sample sequenced in a study of CD8 T cells in ankylosing spondylitis. Using its own MiXCR run on the 5' RACE reads, TCRdb lists one record per CDR3 protein. Of about 800,000 distinct CDR3 sequences in the sample, approximately 12% were seen once. Points from the study as a whole: Several highly homologous variants formed a TCR beta motif that appeared characteristic of ankylosing spondylitis blood.

Their cognate antigens are unknown. The specimen sequenced was blood, either unsorted or a sorted T cell fraction (not recorded which). All receptors derive from a male donor with ankylosing spondylitis.

The chain employs TRBV5-1 and TRBJ2-2; 8 bases map to TRBD2. Germline values: CDR1 SGHRS, CDR2 YFSETQ. This CDR3 contains 15 residues. The J segment lost 2 bases and the V segment lost 6 bases, leaving 6 bases of the junction unmatched. Written as DNA, the CDR3 is TGCGCCAGCACCTCAGCGGGGGTAAACACCGGGGAGCTGTTTTTT. It codes for CASTSAGVNTGELFF.

This clonotype has a count of ten or more. The CDR3 here is CSASRTVGNTIYF. The CDR3 DNA sequence: TGCAGTGCTAGTAGGACCGTCGGAAACACCATATATTTT. V gene TRBV20-1 combines with J gene TRBJ1-3; D not resolved. Germline values: CDR1 DFQATT, CDR2 SNEGSKA (reference sequence). V lost 3 bases, J lost 4 bases, and 10 bases lay in between. The CDR3 spans 13 residues.

Ten or more counts support this clonotype. The J gene is TRBJ2-1, the V gene TRBV15; TRBD1 agrees at 8 bases. V lost 0 bases to trimming and J lost 5 bases; unmatched junction nucleotides: 15. This CDR3 spans 19 amino acids. Germline V CDR1 and CDR2: LNHNV, YYDKDF (reference sequence). In nucleotides, the CDR3 is TGTGCCACCAGCAGAGATTCTTCCCGCCGGACAGGGAGGAACAATGAGCAGTTCTTC. It translates to CATSRDSSRRTGRNNEQFF.

This clonotype was recorded many times. The J gene is TRBJ1-1, the V gene TRBV4-1; the D is unclear. CDR1 MGHRA and CDR2 YSYEKL come from the germline V gene. The CDR3 covers 14 residues. V lost 0 bases to trimming and J lost 4 bases, with 9 bases between them. The CDR3 here is CASSQDSMGTEAFF. The CDR3 DNA is TGCGCCAGCAGCCAAGATTCAATGGGCACTGAAGCTTTCTTT.

This clonotype occurred a few times. The gene calls are TRBV5-1 and TRBJ2-1, with 12 positions matching TRBD2. The CDR3 is made up of 18 amino acids. V lost 0 bases and J lost 3; bases outside the gene matches: 7. Germline CDR1 is SGHRS and CDR2 is YFSETQ. The CDR3 region has the DNA TGCGCCAGCAGCTTGGGACCTAGCGGGAGGGCCTACTACAATGAGCAGTTCTTC. Its protein is CASSLGPSGRAYYNEQFF. Looking up the rest from reference TRBV5-1 and TRBJ2-1 gives the full variable domain: KAGVTQTPRYLIKTRGQQVTLSCSPISGHRSVSWYQQTPGQGLQFLFEYFSETQRNKGNFPGRFSGRQFSNSRSEMNVSTLELGDSALYLCASSLGPSGRAYYNEQFFGPGTRLTVL.